A single sample is the source of the 9 T cell receptor beta chains below, sequenced in a study of cytomegalovirus exposure and HLA in healthy donors. PCR used 60 Vbeta primers and 13 Jbeta primers. Measured with immunoSEQ multiplex PCR; TCRdb has only the in-frame clones, and not every one. The sample shows hundreds of thousands of clones, about three quarters of them seen only once. Material for sequencing was PBMCs. The receptor set was obtained from a male donor in good health and CMV-seronegative.

The sample holds a few counts of this clone. The rearrangement uses TRBV7-3 and TRBJ2-7; TRBD2 aligns across 12 bases. Germline CDR1 SGHTA, CDR2 FQGTGA. This CDR3 is built from 16 residues. The V segment lost 5 bases and the J segment 7 bases; nucleotides outside the gene matches: 12. The CDR3 DNA follows: TGTGCCAGCAGCCGCGGGGCTAGCGGGGGGGCGGGAGAGCAGTACTTC. Its translation: CASSRGASGGAGEQYF.

The CDR3 sequence is CASSIPRGAQASEAFF. The CDR3 region has the DNA TGTGCCAGTAGTATCCCCCGGGGGGCGCAGGCCTCTGAAGCTTTCTTT. This rearrangement joins TRBV19 to TRBJ1-1, with TRBD1 as a possible D gene (6 bases). This CDR3 spans 16 amino acids. The V and J ends lost 3 bases and 6 bases respectively, with 20 bases between them. Looked up from germline, CDR1 is LNHDA and CDR2 is SQIVND (reference sequence).

The rearrangement joins TRBV6-6 to TRBJ2-2, with 9 nucleotides matching TRBD1. The CDR3 covers 16 residues. The germline V gene encodes CDR1 MNHNY and CDR2 SVGAGI (reference sequence). V shed 2 bases and J 4 bases; nucleotides not matched to a gene: 5. Here the CDR3 DNA reads TGTGCCAGCAGTTACGCCGGGACAGGGCGCACCGGGGAGCTGTTTTTT. Its protein product is CASSYAGTGRTGELFF.

The V gene is TRBV15, the J gene TRBJ2-7; a possible D gene is TRBD1 (5 bases). The CDR3 is 14 amino acids. V was pared by 1 base and J by 6 bases, with 13 bases between. Germline CDR1 is LNHNV and CDR2 is YYDKDF (reference sequence). The CDR3 DNA is TGTGCCACCAGCAGAGTATCAGGGTTTCTCGAGCAGTACTTC. This sequence encodes CATSRVSGFLEQYF.

The rearrangement links TRBV6-5 to TRBJ2-1; maybe TRBD1 (6 bases). Per the germline V gene, CDR1 is MNHEY and CDR2 is SVGAGI. V shed 0 bases and J shed 3 bases, with 12 bases lying between them. The CDR3 has 16 residues. CDR3 region: CASSYSRGGNYNEQFF. The CDR3 DNA reads as TGTGCCAGCAGTTACTCAAGAGGGGGTAACTACAATGAGCAGTTCTTC.

The chain joins TRBV6-1 to TRBJ2-7; tentative D call: TRBD1 (7 bases). CDR1 is MNHNS and CDR2 is SASEGT in the germline V gene. V lost 6 bases and J 2 bases, leaving 17 bases between the germline ends. The CDR3 has 15 residues. In DNA, the CDR3 is TGTGCCAGCAGCGCCGGACAGGAGGGAACCTACGAGCAGTACTTC. Encoded protein: CASSAGQEGTYEQYF.

The CDR3 DNA reads as TGTGCCAGCAGTGGAGACAGCTACGAGCAGTACTTC. Its protein product is CASSGDSYEQYF. This chain links TRBV6-1 with TRBJ2-7; D is perhaps TRBD1 (5 bases). Per the germline V gene, CDR1 is MNHNS and CDR2 is SASEGT. CDR3 size: 12 residues. V lost 4 bases to trimming and J lost 3 bases, with 7 bases between them.

V gene TRBV28 combines with J gene TRBJ2-7; D is unresolved. Trimming took off 6 bases at V and 0 bases at J, with 9 bases between the two ends. The CDR3 has 13 amino acids. Germline loops: CDR1 MDHEN, CDR2 SYDVKM. The CDR3 DNA is TGTGCCAGCAGCCGACGGAGCTCCTACGAGCAGTACTTC. It is translated as CASSRRSSYEQYF.

The chain's CDR3 is CASSPTGVTEAFF. The CDR3 DNA is TGTGCCAGCAGCCCAACAGGGGTGACTGAAGCTTTCTTT. This chain connects TRBV2 to TRBJ1-1; TRBD1 matches at 7 bases. Trimming cost V 6 bases and J 5 bases; bases outside gene matches: 6. The CDR3 consists of 13 residues. Germline CDR1 is SNHLY and CDR2 is FYNNEI.